This T cell receptor beta chain comes out of a study of blood T cell repertoires in COVID-19. Measured with immunoSEQ multiplex PCR; TCRdb has only the in-frame clones, and not every one. There are some 100,000 clones in the sample; approximately 90% occur only once, and around 4.5% lies in the top ten. This CDR3 has 15 amino acids. Losses at the gene ends were 4 bases for V and 5 bases for J; bases not matched to a gene: 7. The V gene's germline CDR1 is SGDLS and CDR2 YYNGEE. The TCR sequence derives from a woman of 80 years or more with active COVID-19. Sequences were obtained from peripheral blood. This rearrangement joins TRBV9 to TRBJ2-7; 12 bases line up with TRBD1. Written as DNA, the CDR3 is TGTGCCAGCAGCTATACCGGGACAGGGGGCGACGAGCAGTACTTC. Amino acid sequence: CASSYTGTGGDEQYF.